One sample yielded the 9 T cell receptor beta chains listed below, sequenced in a study of control samples from healthy donors and cancer patients. The assay was immunoSEQ multiplex PCR, and TCRdb's table has in-frame clones only and misses some. Seen here are approximately 93,000 clones, 85% to 90% observed once, and the top ten hold over 8.5%. Sequences were obtained from PBMCs. The receptor source for this set is a woman aged 50 to 65 with colorectal cancer.

The rearrangement uses TRBV15 and TRBJ1-2; 7 bases agree with TRBD1. CDR3 size: 15 residues. Germline CDR1 and CDR2: LNHNV and YYDKDF (reference sequence). Germline trimming cut 3 bases from V and 2 bases from J; bases unmatched to any gene: 6. As DNA, the CDR3 is TGTGCCACCAGCAGCGAGACAGGGATCAACTATGGCTACACCTTC. It translates to CATSSETGINYGYTF.

CDR3 amino acids: CAWGYAGANVLTF. In DNA, the CDR3 is TGTGCCTGGGGTTATGCTGGGGCCAACGTCCTGACTTTC. V is TRBV30 and J is TRBJ2-6; D call uncertain. The CDR3 extends over 13 amino acids. V lost 5 bases and J 2 bases, leaving 7 bases between the germline ends. Germline V gene lookup returns CDR1 GTSNPN and CDR2 SVGIG (reference sequence). Full variable domain (remainder filled in from reference TRBV30 and TRBJ2-6): SQTIHQWPATLVQPVGSPLSLECTVEGTSNPNLYWYRQAAGRGLQLLFYSVGIGQISSEVPQNLSASRPQDRQFILSSKKLLLSDSGFYLCAWGYAGANVLTFGAGSRLTVL.

In DNA form, the CDR3 reads TGTGCCAGCTCACCACAAGGGATAAATGAAGCTTTCTTT. Translating it yields CASSPQGINEAFF. V gene TRBV18 combines with J gene TRBJ1-1; D remains ambiguous. The CDR3 runs 13 residues. Trimming took 1 base from V and 7 from J, leaving 10 bases between them. Germline V CDR1 and CDR2: KGHSH, LQKENI. Together with reference TRBV18 and TRBJ1-1, the CDR3 gives the full variable domain: NAGVMQNPRHLVRRRGQEARLRCSPMKGHSHVYWYRQLPEEGLKFMVYLQKENIIDESGMPKERFSAEFPKEGPSILRIQQVVRGDSAAYFCASSPQGINEAFFGQGTRLTVV.

This clone was seen just once. V and J are TRBV5-1 and TRBJ2-6, with 9 bases identical to TRBD1. The germline gives CDR1 SGHRS, CDR2 YFSETQ. The length of the CDR3 is 20 residues. The V and J ends lost 1 base and 0 bases, in that order; junction bases with no gene match: 11. Here the CDR3 reads CASSLTPLTGGFSGANVLTF. CDR3 nucleotides: TGCGCCAGCAGCTTGACCCCATTGACAGGGGGGTTCTCTGGGGCCAACGTCCTGACTTTC.

The gene calls are TRBV4-3 and TRBJ2-2; TRBD2 aligns across 12 bases. There are 19 residues in the CDR3. With V trimmed by 0 bases and J by 4 bases, 9 bases remained unmatched. Germline lookup yields CDR1 LGHNA and CDR2 YSLEER. The CDR3 DNA is TGCGCCAGCAGCCAAGAGGTCCTAGCGGGGGGGCGGATCACCGGGGAGCTGTTTTTT. Amino acids: CASSQEVLAGGRITGELFF.

This chain joins TRBV6-5 and TRBJ2-3; D unresolved. Germline V gene lookup returns CDR1 MNHEY and CDR2 SVGAGI. V lost 0 bases to trimming and J lost 5 bases, with 12 bases between them. The CDR3 is 15 amino acids. CDR3 region: CASSYSNGLGDTQYF. The CDR3 region has the DNA TGTGCCAGCAGTTACTCGAATGGTTTGGGAGATACGCAGTATTTT.

This sequence joins TRBV28 and TRBJ1-3, with D unclear. V gave up 5 bases and J gave up 4 bases, with 15 bases separating them. CDR1 is MDHEN and CDR2 is SYDVKM in the germline V gene. The CDR3 sequence is 15 residues long. CDR3 amino acids: CASSKTWGVGNTIYF. The CDR3 DNA sequence: TGTGCCAGCAGTAAGACCTGGGGTGTGGGAAACACCATATATTTT.

The rearrangement joins TRBV5-1 to TRBJ2-2; tentative D call: TRBD1 (5 bases). The ends were cut back, 0 bases at V and 1 base at J, with 7 bases in the middle. Germline-derived CDR1 and CDR2 are SGHRS and YFSETQ. The CDR3 extends over 15 amino acids. The CDR3 region is CASSLEQVNTGELFF. The CDR3 region has the DNA TGCGCCAGCAGCTTGGAACAGGTGAACACCGGGGAGCTGTTTTTT.

The genes are TRBV12-3 or TRBV12-4 and TRBJ1-2; maybe TRBD1 (5 bases). The CDR3 runs to 13 residues. Deletions cut 2 bases from V and 8 bases from J, with 12 bases between. CDR3 protein: CASSLLQGGGYTF. The CDR3 DNA sequence: TGTGCCAGCAGTTTACTTCAGGGAGGCGGCTACACCTTC.